These T cell receptor beta chains were read from a single sample in a study of blood T cell repertoires in COVID-19. TCRdb's copy holds only in-frame clones and misses some; the assay was immunoSEQ multiplex PCR. The sample shows 140,000 to 150,000 clones, 88% of them seen only once. The sample was peripheral blood. The origin of the receptors is a man between 70 and 80 years old with acute or convalescent COVID-19. Each CDR3 is given with its conserved first and last residue. A D gene is named only where the DNA matches it firmly. Clone size is stated in some rows and not others, as once, few, many or a class when expanded.

TRBJ1-6	TRBD1	16	TRBV19	-	TGTGCCAGTAGTATAGAAGGACAGGCGCTTAATTCACCCCTCCACTTT	CASSIEGQALNSPLHF
TRBJ2-7	TRBD1	15	TRBV30	-	TGTGCCTGGAGTCGCAGGGGGACAGGGGAATACGAGCAGTACTTC	CAWSRRGTGEYEQYF
TRBJ2-7	TRBD1	15	TRBV2	-	TGTGCCAGCAGTTATACCGGGACAGGCCTCTACGAGCAGTACTTC	CASSYTGTGLYEQYF
TRBJ2-4	TRBD2	20	TRBV27	-	TGTGCCAGCAGCCGGGGATTAGCGGGAGAATGGGGCCTAACCAAAAACATTCAGTACTTC	CASSRGLAGEWGLTKNIQYF
TRBJ1-1	-	14	TRBV5-1	-	TGCGCCAGCAGCTTGAGAGCTAAGAACACTGAAGCTTTCTTT	CASSLRAKNTEAFF
TRBJ1-5	-	15	TRBV19	-	TGTGCCAGTAGTATATTCCCGCAGGGAGGTCAGCCCCAGCATTTT	CASSIFPQGGQPQHF
TRBJ2-7	-	11	TRBV5-1	-	TGCGCCAGCAGCTTAGACAACGAGCAGTACTTC	CASSLDNEQYF
TRBJ1-2	-	15	TRBV7-9	-	TGTGCCAGCAGCTTACTGACAGGCCCTAACTATGGCTACACCTTC	CASSLLTGPNYGYTF
TRBJ2-5	TRBD1	16	TRBV7-9	few	TGTGCCAGCAGTGGGGCCCCAGGGGGCTGGGGAGAGACCCAGTACTTC	CASSGAPGGWGETQYF
TRBJ1-6	TRBD1	14	TRBV6-5	-	TGTGCCAGCAGTCGGACAGGGAAGAATTCACCCCTCCACTTT	CASSRTGKNSPLHF
TRBJ1-1	TRBD1	16	TRBV5-1	-	TGCGCCAGCAGCTTGGACGGACAGGGGAAGAACACTGAAGCTTTCTTT	CASSLDGQGKNTEAFF
TRBJ1-6	TRBD1	17	TRBV6-4	-	TGTGCCAGCAGTTCCTATTCACAGGGGGCATTGGGTTCACCCCTCCACTTT	CASSSYSQGALGSPLHF
TRBJ2-1	TRBD1	14	TRBV15	-	TGTGCCACCAGCTCCCGGGACAGGGGGAATGAGCAGTTCTTC	CATSSRDRGNEQFF
TRBJ1-2	-	13	TRBV19	-	TGTGCCAGTAGCCGACAACTCCTCTATGGCTACACCTTC	CASSRQLLYGYTF
TRBJ2-6	-	15	TRBV6-5	-	TGTGCCAGCAGCCACAGGTCCTCTGGGGCCAACGTCCTGACTTTC	CASSHRSSGANVLTF
TRBJ1-1	TRBD1	14	TRBV5-1	-	TGCGCCAGCAGCGAGGGACAGGAGAACACTGAAGCTTTCTTT	CASSEGQENTEAFF
TRBJ2-7	-	13	TRBV19	-	TGTGCCAGTAGTCGGGACACCTCTTACGAGCAGTACTTC	CASSRDTSYEQYF
TRBJ1-5	TRBD1	16	TRBV2	-	TGTGCCAGCAGTGGGGGACAGGGGGCTGGTAATCAGCCCCAGCATTTT	CASSGGQGAGNQPQHF
TRBJ2-6	-	14	TRBV20-1	-	TGCAGTGCTAGTGTCCTCTCTGGGGCCAACGTCCTGACTTTC	CSASVLSGANVLTF
TRBJ2-3	-	13	TRBV7-2	-	TGTGCCAGCAGCCCGCAAGCGAAACATACGCAGTATTTT	CASSPQAKHTQYF
TRBJ2-1	-	14	TRBV7-9	many	TGTGCCAGCAGCTTGGCGGGAACAAACAATGAGCAGTTCTTC	CASSLAGTNNEQFF
TRBJ1-4	-	16	TRBV19	-	TGTGCCAGTAGGAGGCAGGGAACTGCAACTAATGAAAAACTGTTTTTT	CASRRQGTATNEKLFF
TRBJ2-1	-	13	TRBV10-3	once	TGTGCCATCAGTTTCGGGGGGCTTAATGAGCAGTTCTTC	CAISFGGLNEQFF
TRBJ2-7	-	13	TRBV6-5	-	TGTGCCAGCAGAACACGGGAAACCTACGAGCAGTACTTC	CASRTRETYEQYF
TRBJ1-6	-	14	TRBV7-9	-	TGTGCCAGCAGCTTCGTCACTGGTAATTCACCCCTCCACTTT	CASSFVTGNSPLHF
TRBJ2-1	-	14	TRBV2	-	TGTGCCAGCAGTGAACTACCCGCCCCGGGAGAGCAGTTCTTC	CASSELPAPGEQFF